This is a list of T cell receptor beta chains from one sample in a study of blood T cells in healthy people across ages. TCRdb recomputed calls from the 5' RACE reads with MiXCR, one row per CDR3 protein. The repertoire holds about 1.4 million distinct CDR3 sequences, roughly 64% seen once, with over 5% in the top ten. The sequenced material came from blood. The source of these receptors is a man younger than 35 in good health. CDR3s include the opening cysteine and the closing phenylalanine or tryptophan. Each record gives: clone size, J gene, V gene, D gene, CDR3 protein, CDR3 DNA. D genes are given only for firm matches. Some rows mark clone size as missing; the rest say once, few, many or name a class of expanded clone.

size: NA; J: TRBJ2-3; V: TRBV5-6; D: NA; CDR3: CASSLVGEVTDTQYF; DNA: TGTGCCAGCAGCTTGGTGGGGGAAGTCACAGATACGCAGTATTTT
size: NA; J: TRBJ2-7; V: TRBV4-1; D: TRBD2; CDR3: CASSQLAGYEQYF; DNA: TGCGCCAGCAGCCAACTAGCGGGCTACGAGCAGTACTTC
size: NA; J: TRBJ2-2; V: TRBV7-9; D: NA; CDR3: CASSLGQGPTGELFF; DNA: TGTGCCAGCAGCTTAGGGCAGGGGCCCACCGGGGAGCTGTTTTTT
size: NA; J: TRBJ2-5; V: TRBV6-2/TRBV6-3; D: TRBD2; CDR3: CASTTSGDAPRETQYF; DNA: TGTGCCAGCACCACTAGCGGGGATGCGCCCCGTGAGACCCAGTACTTC
size: NA; J: TRBJ2-3; V: TRBV29-1; D: NA; CDR3: CSVAQILTDTQYF; DNA: TGCAGCGTTGCCCAGATCCTAACAGATACGCAGTATTTT
size: NA; J: TRBJ1-2; V: TRBV6-1; D: NA; CDR3: CAIAVARASDSQNGYTF; DNA: TGTGCCATAGCCGTCGCCAGGGCTTCGGATTCGCAAAATGGCTACACCTTC
size: few; J: TRBJ2-7; V: TRBV4-1; D: NA; CDR3: CASTLTDGSSYEQYF; DNA: TGCGCCAGCACTCTAACCGACGGGTCCTCCTACGAGCAGTACTTC
size: few; J: TRBJ2-3; V: TRBV10-3; D: NA; CDR3: CAISESNTDTQYF; DNA: TGTGCCATCAGTGAGTCGAACACAGATACGCAGTATTTT
size: few; J: TRBJ2-7; V: TRBV21-1; D: NA; CDR3: CAGSSRGGGGNYEQYF; DNA: TGTGCCGGCAGCAGCCGTGGGGGAGGGGGCAACTACGAGCAGTACTTC
size: NA; J: TRBJ2-1; V: TRBV5-1; D: TRBD2; CDR3: CASSSRGTRPGTSGGVFGEQFF; DNA: TGCGCCAGCAGCTCCCGGGGTACGAGACCCGGGACTAGCGGGGGGGTTTTCGGGGAGCAGTTCTTC
size: NA; J: TRBJ2-1; V: TRBV3-1; D: NA; CDR3: CASSQKGEHEQFF; DNA: TGTGCCAGCAGCCAAAAGGGGGAACATGAGCAGTTCTTC
size: NA; J: TRBJ1-6; V: TRBV15; D: NA; CDR3: CATSRGPNYNSPLHF; DNA: TGTGCCACCAGCAGGGGTCCCAACTATAATTCACCCCTCCACTTT
size: NA; J: TRBJ2-1; V: TRBV5-5; D: NA; CDR3: CASSQPGNYQGNEQFF; DNA: TGTGCCAGCAGCCAGCCGGGAAACTACCAGGGCAATGAGCAGTTCTTC
size: few; J: TRBJ1-4; V: TRBV12-5; D: NA; CDR3: CASASNEKLFF; DNA: TGTGCTAGTGCCTCTAATGAAAAACTGTTTTTT
size: NA; J: TRBJ2-6; V: TRBV7-9; D: TRBD1; CDR3: CASSSRRDRKISGANVLTF; DNA: TGTGCCAGCAGCTCGAGAAGGGACAGAAAAATCTCTGGGGCCAACGTCCTGACTTTC
size: NA; J: TRBJ2-7; V: TRBV27; D: NA; CDR3: CAGRHRDTLSREQYF; DNA: TGTGCCGGGCGGCACCGGGACACCTTAAGTCGGGAGCAGTACTTC
size: NA; J: TRBJ2-5; V: TRBV24-1; D: TRBD1; CDR3: CATSDRQGLPETQYF; DNA: TGTGCCACCAGTGACCGACAGGGGCTCCCAGAGACCCAGTACTTC
size: few; J: TRBJ1-2; V: TRBV28; D: NA; CDR3: CASSLYTF; DNA: TGTGCCAGCAGTTTATACACCTTC
size: NA; J: TRBJ1-1; V: TRBV28; D: TRBD1; CDR3: CASSRPDHRGDNTEAFF; DNA: TGTGCCAGCAGCCGCCCCGATCACAGGGGGGATAACACTGAAGCTTTCTTT
size: NA; J: TRBJ2-2; V: TRBV7-9; D: TRBD2; CDR3: CASSSERGRSGELFF; DNA: TGTGCCAGCAGTTCCGAGCGGGGGCGATCCGGGGAGCTGTTTTTT
size: NA; J: TRBJ2-3; V: TRBV5-1; D: NA; CDR3: CATQATGATTDTQYF; DNA: TGCGCCACTCAAGCAACCGGAGCTACCACAGATACGCAGTATTTT
size: once; J: TRBJ2-5; V: TRBV6-2/TRBV6-3; D: TRBD2; CDR3: CASSYPGGPQETQYF; DNA: TGTGCCAGCAGTTACCCGGGAGGGCCCCAAGAGACCCAGTACTTC
size: few; J: TRBJ2-7; V: TRBV4-2; D: NA; CDR3: CASSAWDSYEQYF; DNA: TGTGCCAGCAGCGCCTGGGACTCCTACGAGCAGTACTTC
size: NA; J: TRBJ2-3; V: TRBV12-3/TRBV12-4; D: NA; CDR3: CASGVTPIEDTQYF; DNA: TGTGCCAGCGGGGTGACCCCGATTGAAGATACGCAGTATTTT
size: few; J: TRBJ2-1; V: TRBV7-6; D: NA; CDR3: CASSGLRGKAYNEQFF; DNA: TGTGCCAGCAGCGGCTTAAGAGGAAAAGCTTACAATGAGCAGTTCTTC
size: NA; J: TRBJ1-2; V: TRBV7-9; D: TRBD1; CDR3: CASSQGARAPVDDGYTF; DNA: TGTGCCAGCAGCCAGGGGGCAAGGGCCCCAGTGGACGATGGCTACACCTTC
size: once; J: TRBJ2-1; V: TRBV10-3; D: NA; CDR3: CAISESTQNLNEQFF; DNA: TGTGCCATCAGTGAATCCACTCAAAACCTCAATGAGCAGTTCTTC
size: NA; J: TRBJ2-1; V: TRBV7-2; D: NA; CDR3: CASSPDIRSYNEQFF; DNA: TGTGCCAGCAGCCCGGACATACGCTCCTACAATGAGCAGTTCTTC
size: few; J: TRBJ2-1; V: TRBV5-1; D: TRBD2; CDR3: CASSSETVWAGENEQFF; DNA: TGCGCCAGCAGCTCCGAGACAGTCTGGGCGGGGGAGAATGAGCAGTTCTTC
size: NA; J: TRBJ1-2; V: TRBV6-5; D: NA; CDR3: CASSYSPRAGYTF; DNA: TGTGCCAGCAGTTACTCGCCCAGGGCTGGCTACACCTTC
size: NA; J: TRBJ2-7; V: TRBV12-3/TRBV12-4; D: NA; CDR3: CASSIGIVYEQYF; DNA: TGTGCCAGCAGCATCGGGATCGTCTACGAGCAGTACTTC
size: few; J: TRBJ1-2; V: TRBV4-1; D: NA; CDR3: CASSQSQNYGYTF; DNA: TGCGCCAGCAGCCAGTCACAGAACTATGGCTACACCTTC
size: NA; J: TRBJ2-1; V: TRBV4-3; D: NA; CDR3: CASSQDFKGYVNEQFF; DNA: TGCGCCAGCAGCCAAGATTTTAAGGGATACGTCAATGAGCAGTTCTTC
size: few; J: TRBJ2-4; V: TRBV7-9; D: TRBD2; CDR3: CASSPMVLTSVGENIQYF; DNA: TGTGCCAGCAGCCCGATGGTTTTGACTAGCGTAGGAGAAAACATTCAGTACTTC
size: NA; J: TRBJ1-1; V: TRBV4-1; D: NA; CDR3: CASSQDRSAGGEAFF; DNA: TGCGCCAGCAGCCAAGATCGTTCAGCGGGGGGTGAAGCTTTCTTT
size: NA; J: TRBJ1-1; V: TRBV5-4; D: NA; CDR3: CATLGTVNTEAFF; DNA: TGTGCCACCCTAGGGACGGTGAACACTGAAGCTTTCTTT
size: once; J: TRBJ2-2; V: TRBV4-3; D: TRBD2; CDR3: CASSQDGASGVFGELFF; DNA: TGCGCCAGCAGCCAAGATGGGGCTAGCGGGGTGTTCGGGGAGCTGTTTTTT
size: NA; J: TRBJ2-5; V: TRBV7-2; D: NA; CDR3: CASSLGGWSETQYF; DNA: TGTGCCAGCAGCTTGGGGGGATGGTCTGAGACCCAGTACTTC
size: NA; J: TRBJ2-2; V: TRBV10-3; D: NA; CDR3: CAISVAQMTETQGELFF; DNA: TGTGCCATCAGTGTAGCCCAAATGACAGAGACGCAGGGGGAGCTGTTTTTT
size: NA; J: TRBJ2-3; V: TRBV27; D: NA; CDR3: CASSLDRGDTQYF; DNA: TGTGCCAGCAGTTTAGATCGGGGCGATACGCAGTATTTT
size: few; J: TRBJ2-7; V: TRBV29-1; D: NA; CDR3: CSVEDSNDSYEQYF; DNA: TGCAGCGTTGAAGATTCGAACGATTCCTACGAGCAGTACTTC
size: NA; J: TRBJ2-1; V: TRBV5-1; D: NA; CDR3: CASSPTFGGNEQFF; DNA: TGCGCCAGCAGCCCAACCTTCGGAGGGAATGAGCAGTTCTTC
size: NA; J: TRBJ2-7; V: TRBV10-3; D: NA; CDR3: CAISIAGDHEQYF; DNA: TGTGCCATCAGTATCGCAGGAGACCACGAGCAGTACTTC
size: NA; J: TRBJ2-3; V: TRBV10-3; D: TRBD1; CDR3: CAIGEDRGQTDTQYF; DNA: TGTGCCATCGGTGAAGACAGGGGGCAGACAGATACGCAGTATTTT
size: NA; J: TRBJ2-7; V: TRBV7-9; D: NA; CDR3: CATLIDYEQYF; DNA: TGTGCCACCCTCATAGACTACGAGCAGTACTTC
size: NA; J: TRBJ2-7; V: TRBV3-1; D: TRBD1; CDR3: CASSQSSGQGSYEQYF; DNA: TGTGCCAGCAGCCAGTCTTCCGGACAGGGTTCCTACGAGCAGTACTTC
size: NA; J: TRBJ2-7; V: TRBV13; D: TRBD2; CDR3: CASSSPGTSGGTNYEQYF; DNA: TGTGCCAGCAGCTCCCCCGGGACTAGCGGGGGGACGAACTACGAGCAGTACTTC
size: NA; J: TRBJ1-2; V: TRBV11-2; D: TRBD1; CDR3: CASSLDATGSGYTF; DNA: TGTGCCAGCAGCTTAGATGCGACAGGGTCTGGCTACACCTTC
size: NA; J: TRBJ1-4; V: TRBV19; D: TRBD1; CDR3: CASSPGQGASVIEKLFF; DNA: TGTGCCAGTAGTCCCGGACAGGGGGCTTCAGTAATCGAAAAACTGTTTTTT
size: NA; J: TRBJ1-2; V: TRBV5-1; D: NA; CDR3: CASSLEFPVQGLSGGYTF; DNA: TGCGCCAGCAGCTTGGAATTCCCAGTTCAGGGCCTCTCCGGTGGCTACACCTTC
size: many; J: TRBJ2-1; V: TRBV4-2; D: NA; CDR3: CASSQDVGGHNEQFF; DNA: TGTGCCAGCAGCCAAGATGTGGGGGGTCACAATGAGCAGTTCTTC
size: NA; J: TRBJ1-2; V: TRBV7-9; D: NA; CDR3: CASSFGPLYGYTF; DNA: TGTGCCAGCAGCTTTGGGCCACTCTATGGCTACACCTTC
size: NA; J: TRBJ1-4; V: TRBV7-9; D: NA; CDR3: CASSPTGRTNEKLFF; DNA: TGTGCCAGCAGCCCAACAGGGCGCACTAATGAAAAACTGTTTTTT
size: NA; J: TRBJ2-5; V: TRBV29-1; D: NA; CDR3: CSVLLDTFDQKRETQYF; DNA: TGCAGCGTGTTGTTGGACACCTTCGACCAAAAAAGGGAGACCCAGTACTTC
size: NA; J: TRBJ2-7; V: TRBV10-3; D: NA; CDR3: CATSPDSYEQYF; DNA: TGTGCCACCAGCCCGGACAGTTACGAGCAGTACTTC
size: NA; J: TRBJ2-7; V: TRBV6-5; D: NA; CDR3: CASSYRPPDLWNTQYF; DNA: TGTGCCAGCAGTTACCGTCCTCCGGACTTGTGGAATACCCAGTACTTC